The clone carrying this T cell receptor beta chain was seen only a few times. Its antigen is undetermined. The sample is drawn from a study of T-cell memory formation after mild COVID-19. Study results and caveats: SARS-CoV-2 specificity of second-wave clones peaking day 37 was unconfirmed. Day 15 to 85 contracting clones showed balanced CD4/CD8; day 15 to 37 expanders favored CD4+.

The authors produced TCR alpha and TCR beta cDNA libraries with sample barcodes and UMIs by 5'RACE using constant-segment primers. Via MiXCR, TCRdb re-called the 5' RACE reads, giving one row per CDR3 protein. Seen here are around 300,000 distinct CDR3 sequences, roughly 15% observed once, and the top ten hold roughly 20%. The germline V gene encodes CDR1 SGHAT and CDR2 FQNNGV. V gave up 3 bases and J gave up 2 bases, with 12 bases separating them. CDR3 length equals 15 residues. The sample taken for sequencing was PBMCs or a T cell subset sorted from them (not recorded which). The V and J genes are TRBV11-2 and TRBJ2-3; D perhaps matches TRBD2 (6 bases). The clonotype comes from a man aged 18 to 30 who had mild COVID-19 (a few samples of this study predate the infection). Cell type and time point are not known. The CDR3 bases are TGTGCCAGCAGCTTGGGGCCTAGCGTCACAGATACGCAGTATTTT. Translated, it gives CASSLGPSVTDTQYF.